These 29 T cell receptor beta chains came from one sample sequenced in a study of cytomegalovirus exposure and HLA in healthy donors. The PCR was carried out with 60 Vbeta primers and 13 Jbeta primers. Libraries were prepared by immunoSEQ multiplex PCR; TCRdb keeps only in-frame clonotypes and omits some of them. The sample lists 120,000 to 150,000 clones; around 83% were seen once. Sequencing used PBMCs. These receptors came from a male donor in good health and CMV-seropositive.

The V gene is TRBV13, the J gene TRBJ2-7; tentatively, D is TRBD2 (6 bases). V shed 0 bases and J shed 0 bases, with 9 bases lying between them. Germline V lookup: CDR1 PRHDT, CDR2 FYEKMQ (reference sequence). This CDR3 spans 15 amino acids. CDR3 region: CASSLGHGSSYEQYF. The CDR3 DNA follows: TGTGCCAGCAGCTTAGGCCACGGGAGCTCCTACGAGCAGTACTTC. The full variable domain, in which reference TRBV13 and TRBJ2-7 provide the parts outside the CDR3, is AAGVIQSPRHLIKEKRETATLKCYPIPRHDTVYWYQQGPGQDPQFLISFYEKMQSDKGSIPDRFSAQQFSDYHSELNMSSLELGDSALYFCASSLGHGSSYEQYFGPGTRLTVT.

The genes are TRBV5-1 and TRBJ1-2; TRBD1 is a possible D gene (5 bases). V lost 4 bases and J 4 bases, leaving 17 bases between the germline ends. This CDR3 region has 15 residues. In germline, CDR1 is SGHRS, CDR2 YFSETQ. CDR3 sequence: CASSPPGAGIYGYTF. In nucleotides, the CDR3 is TGCGCCAGCAGCCCACCTGGGGCAGGGATCTATGGCTACACCTTC.

V usage is TRBV5-6 and J usage is TRBJ1-2; 8 bases are shared with TRBD1. CDR3 length equals 12 residues. With V trimmed by 5 bases and J by 8 bases, 5 bases remained unmatched. Germline CDR1 and CDR2: SGHDT and YYEEEE. In DNA form, the CDR3 reads TGTGCCAGCAGTTTCTGGACAGGGGGCTACACCTTC. Amino acids: CASSFWTGGYTF. Filled out from reference TRBV5-6 and TRBJ1-2, the complete variable domain reads DAGVTQSPTHLIKTRGQQVTLRCSPKSGHDTVSWYQQALGQGPQFIFQYYEEEERQRGNFPDRFSGHQFPNYSSELNVNALLLGDSALYLCASSFWTGGYTFGSGTRLTVV.

This clone was seen only a few times. The CDR3 spells CASSIQGNTEAFF. For the CDR3, the DNA is TGTGCCAGTAGTATCCAGGGAAACACTGAAGCTTTCTTT. The chain joins TRBV19 to TRBJ1-1, with a weak D call TRBD1 (5 bases). CDR1 and CDR2 (germline): LNHDA, SQIVND (reference sequence). CDR3 length: 13 residues. With 3 bases removed from V and 2 bases from J, the gap between germline ends came to 7 bases.

The rearrangement joins TRBV19 to TRBJ1-5, with TRBD1 matching 7 bases. V shed 6 bases, J shed 3 bases, and the junction held 14 bases outside the gene matches. Germline CDR1 LNHDA, CDR2 SQIVND (reference sequence). CDR3 length equals 17 residues. Here the CDR3 reads CASSRNVLGTDNQPQHF. The CDR3 coding sequence is TGTGCCAGTAGCCGAAACGTATTGGGGACAGACAATCAGCCCCAGCATTTT.

This clone has just a few counts. The V gene is TRBV28, the J gene TRBJ1-2, with TRBD1 matching over 9 bases. Trimming cost V 5 bases and J 4 bases; bases outside gene matches: 5. The germline V gene encodes CDR1 MDHEN and CDR2 SYDVKM. There are 14 residues in the CDR3. Here the CDR3 reads CASSTGGSSYGYTF. CDR3 sequence (DNA): TGTGCCAGCAGTACAGGGGGCTCTAGCTATGGCTACACCTTC.

The V call is TRBV7-3, the J call TRBJ2-2, with 9 positions matching TRBD1. Trimming took 3 bases from V and 2 from J; bases not matched to a gene: 7. The CDR3 spans 17 residues. In germline, CDR1 is SGHTA, CDR2 FQGTGA. DNA for the CDR3: TGTGCCAGCAGCTTGTTCCGGGACAGGGCCAACACCGGGGAGCTGTTTTTT. Amino acids: CASSLFRDRANTGELFF.

This clone was counted only a few times. This specimen includes other DNA sequences encoding the same CDR3. The chain has TRBV5-4 and TRBJ2-1; no clear D gene. Germline V lookup: CDR1 SGHNT, CDR2 YYREEE (reference sequence). The V and J ends lost 2 bases and 6 bases respectively, with 6 bases between them. CDR3 length: 12 amino acids. CDR3 sequence (DNA): TGTGCCAGCAGCTTTGGAGTCAATGAGCAGTTCTTC. Protein sequence: CASSFGVNEQFF.

This sequence joins TRBV6-1 and TRBJ1-4; tentatively, D is TRBD1 (5 bases). Germline assignment: CDR1 MNHNS and CDR2 SASEGT. Trimming pared 8 bases from V and 8 bases from J, leaving 18 bases between. The CDR3 length is 14 residues. The CDR3, as DNA: TGTGCCAGCTTTGATTCAGGGTTGACCGAAAAACTGTTTTTT. This gives the protein CASFDSGLTEKLFF.

In this sample, this clone turned up a few times. The same CDR3 also results from other DNA sequences found in this sample. The chain recombines TRBV11-3 with TRBJ2-1; TRBD1 might be the D (7 bases). The V gene's germline CDR1 is SGHNT and CDR2 YENEEA. Trimming took off 0 bases at V and 0 bases at J, with 15 bases between the two ends. The CDR3 has 18 residues. The CDR3 sequence is CASSLDQGGSSSYNEQFF. The CDR3 coding sequence is TGTGCCAGCAGCTTAGATCAGGGGGGTTCGAGCTCCTACAATGAGCAGTTCTTC.

The chain carries TRBV5-4 and TRBJ1-6, with a tentative D call TRBD1 (5 bases). With 3 bases removed from V and 3 bases from J, the gap between germline ends came to 13 bases. Germline loops: CDR1 SGHNT, CDR2 YYREEE (reference sequence). This CDR3 has 16 residues. The CDR3 loop is CASSSGGRNYNSPLHF. CDR3 bases: TGTGCCAGCAGCTCCGGGGGTCGGAACTATAATTCACCCCTCCACTTT. The variable domain in full, completed from reference TRBV5-4 and TRBJ1-6, reads ETGVTQSPTHLIKTRGQQVTLRCSSQSGHNTVSWYQQALGQGPQFIFQYYREEENGRGNFPPRFSGLQFPNYSSELNVNALELDDSALYLCASSSGGRNYNSPLHFGNGTRLTVT.

The V call is TRBV6-5, the J call TRBJ1-2; D perhaps matches TRBD1 (5 bases). The CDR3 runs to 15 residues. V shed 0 bases and J shed 4 bases, with 12 bases lying between them. The germline CDR1 and CDR2 sequences are MNHEY and SVGAGI. For the CDR3, the DNA is TGTGCCAGCAGTTACTCCCCGGCAGGGATCTATGGCTACACCTTC. Its translation is CASSYSPAGIYGYTF.

This clone was seen a few times. The genes are TRBV7-9 and TRBJ2-7; possibly TRBD2 for D (5 bases). Looked up from germline, CDR1 is SEHNR and CDR2 is FQNEAQ (reference sequence). This CDR3 comprises 14 residues. Deletions cut 5 bases from V and 2 bases from J, with 13 bases between. CDR3 sequence (DNA): TGTGCCAGCAGCCCCCTGGGGAGTCCCTACGAGCAGTACTTC. It codes for CASSPLGSPYEQYF.

This sequence joins TRBV6-5 and TRBJ2-1, with 7 bases identical to TRBD2. V shed 6 bases and J 4 bases; nucleotides not matched to a gene: 6. The CDR3 runs 14 residues. CDR1 is MNHEY, CDR2 SVGAGI, per germline. CDR3 in amino acids: CASRGGSGYNEQFF. The CDR3 DNA sequence: TGTGCCAGCAGGGGCGGGAGCGGGTACAATGAGCAGTTCTTC.

This chain connects TRBV11-2 to TRBJ2-7; weak D call: TRBD2 (7 bases). The CDR3 contains 15 residues. With 0 bases removed from V and 3 bases from J, the gap between germline ends came to 12 bases. CDR1 is SGHAT, CDR2 FQNNGV, per germline. CDR3 sequence: CASSLEGGAIYEQYF. CDR3 DNA sequence: TGTGCCAGCAGCTTAGAAGGGGGGGCGATCTACGAGCAGTACTTC.

Comment on this clone: The sample carries other DNA sequences with the same CDR3. The V gene is TRBV9, the J gene TRBJ1-4; 8 bases fit TRBD1. V trimming: 0 bases; J trimming: 2 bases; junction bases outside the gene matches: 0. Germline V gene lookup returns CDR1 SGDLS and CDR2 YYNGEE. This CDR3 region has 15 residues. In DNA form, the CDR3 reads TGTGCCAGCAGCGTAGCAGGGGGCACTAATGAAAAACTGTTTTTT. Translating gives CASSVAGGTNEKLFF.

This rearrangement joins TRBV4-1 to TRBJ1-1; tentative D call: TRBD1 (6 bases). The CDR3 covers 14 residues. V lost 1 base, J lost 8 bases, and 14 bases lay in between. Germline V gene sequence: CDR1 MGHRA, CDR2 YSYEKL. This CDR3 reads CASSQAGGLEEAFF. CDR3 bases: TGCGCCAGCAGCCAAGCGGGGGGGCTGGAGGAAGCTTTCTTT.

J is TRBJ2-2 and V is TRBV19, with 7 bases that match TRBD1. The J segment lost 2 bases and the V segment lost 6 bases, leaving 6 bases of the junction unmatched. The CDR3 spans 15 residues. Germline CDR1 and CDR2: LNHDA and SQIVND (reference sequence). The CDR3 reads CASRAQGENTGELFF. The CDR3, as DNA: TGTGCCAGTAGGGCCCAGGGGGAAAACACCGGGGAGCTGTTTTTT.

This rearrangement joins TRBV28 to TRBJ1-1; D gene unclear. The CDR3 consists of 14 residues. Germline loops: CDR1 MDHEN, CDR2 SYDVKM. V lost 2 bases to trimming and J lost 1 base, with 8 bases between them. The CDR3 nucleotides read TGTGCCAGCAGTTTAGGCGGCTCGAACACTGAAGCTTTCTTT. Protein product: CASSLGGSNTEAFF.

The chain is built from TRBV21-1 and TRBJ2-3; TRBD2 reflects the table's D call only, with no check against the DNA. TRBV21-1 is a documented pseudogene. CDR3 size: 16 residues. The CDR3 region is CASSKNPGLAGDTQYF. CDR3 bases: TGTGCCAGCAGCAAAAATCCTGGACTAGCGGGGGATACGCAGTATTTT.

The genes are TRBV6-5 and TRBJ2-7; 9 bases are a match to TRBD2. The CDR3 is 14 amino acids. V dropped 6 bases and J dropped 8; count of bases not matched to a gene: 11. Germline V gene sequence: CDR1 MNHEY, CDR2 SVGAGI. Here the CDR3 reads CASRRGGSEVKQYF. The CDR3 DNA follows: TGTGCCAGCAGGCGGGGGGGCTCCGAGGTGAAGCAGTACTTC.

The rearrangement joins TRBV2 to TRBJ2-3, with D perhaps TRBD1 (6 bases). CDR3 length equals 16 residues. In germline, CDR1 is SNHLY, CDR2 FYNNEI. Trimming removed 8 bases at V and 4 bases at J, with 22 bases between. The CDR3 reads CASHTATGIFSDTQYF. The CDR3 DNA reads as TGTGCCAGCCATACCGCGACAGGAATCTTCTCAGATACGCAGTATTTT.

The chain joins TRBV6-1 to TRBJ2-5; no clear D. CDR3 size: 15 residues. Germline CDR1 and CDR2: MNHNS and SASEGT. Trimming removed 2 bases at V and 2 bases at J, with 12 bases between. CDR3 coding DNA: TGTGCCAGCAGTGAACAAATCGAGGTACAAGAGACCCAGTACTTC. It encodes CASSEQIEVQETQYF.

CDR3 sequence reads: CASSYAVAGGNEQFF. As DNA, the CDR3 is TGTGCCAGCAGTTACGCGGTAGCGGGGGGCAATGAGCAGTTCTTC. The chain carries TRBV6-5 and TRBJ2-1; TRBD2 aligns across 10 bases. Per germline, CDR1 MNHEY and CDR2 SVGAGI. Trimming cost V 2 bases and J 6 bases; bases outside gene matches: 4. This CDR3 is built from 15 residues.

The V and J genes are TRBV4-1 and TRBJ1-3; D gene uncertain. With 4 bases removed from V and 0 bases from J, the gap between germline ends came to 10 bases. The CDR3 sequence is 15 residues long. Germline V lookup: CDR1 MGHRA, CDR2 YSYEKL. Here the CDR3 DNA reads TGCGCCAGCAGCCCCCCTGGAGGCTCTGGAAACACCATATATTTT. Its protein is CASSPPGGSGNTIYF.

In nucleotides, the CDR3 is TGTGCCAGCAGCTTAATGAGGCCTGAGCAGTTCTTC. Translated, it gives CASSLMRPEQFF. The chain links TRBV7-8 to TRBJ2-1; unclear D gene. The CDR3 is made up of 12 amino acids. The V gene lost 2 bases and the J gene lost 9 bases, with 8 bases spanning the gap. Germline V gene lookup returns CDR1 SGHVS and CDR2 FQNEAQ.

This rearrangement joins TRBV7-6 to TRBJ1-5; D is unclear. The CDR3 totals 13 residues. V was cut by 5 bases and J by 5 bases, with 10 bases left in between. Germline CDR1 and CDR2: SGHVS and FNYEAQ. CDR3 protein: CASSPWGDQPQHF. Here the CDR3 DNA reads TGTGCCAGCAGCCCCTGGGGAGATCAGCCCCAGCATTTT.

The chain uses TRBV6-1 and TRBJ2-5, with TRBD2 matching 8 bases. The ends lost 0 bases at V and 4 bases at J; junction bases unmatched: 10. The CDR3 length is 17 residues. Germline lookup yields CDR1 MNHNS and CDR2 SASEGT. DNA of the CDR3: TGTGCCAGCAGTGAAGCGGGGAGCGGGAGACCGGTAGAGACCCAGTACTTC. It encodes CASSEAGSGRPVETQYF.

The J gene is TRBJ1-1, the V gene TRBV5-8, with D possibly being TRBD1 (5 bases). The V gene's germline CDR1 is SGHTS and CDR2 YDEGEE. The V end was cut by 4 bases, the J end by 5 bases, with 15 bases between. The CDR3 is 14 amino acids. The CDR3 sequence is CASSHPGGWTEAFF. In DNA form, the CDR3 reads TGTGCCAGCAGCCATCCGGGGGGGTGGACTGAAGCTTTCTTT.